Below are 27 T cell receptor beta chains sequenced from a single sample in a study of cytomegalovirus exposure and HLA in healthy donors. Vbeta (60) and Jbeta (13) primers were used in the PCR. The repertoire was sequenced with immunoSEQ multiplex PCR; TCRdb's copy has only in-frame clones and lacks some. The profile shows more than 150,000 clones, roughly 80% of them singletons. Sequenced input: PBMCs. All receptors come from a boy younger than 18 in good health and CMV-seronegative.

This chain connects TRBV6-6 to TRBJ1-2, with a possible D match to TRBD1 (6 bases). V lost 2 bases, J lost 6 bases, and 16 bases lay in between. The CDR3 spans 15 residues. The V gene's germline CDR1 is MNHNY and CDR2 SVGAGI (reference sequence). CDR3 DNA sequence: TGTGCCAGCAGTTACACGAGGGACATTGAAAATGGCTACACCTTC. Encoded protein: CASSYTRDIENGYTF.

V gene TRBV27 combines with J gene TRBJ2-7; D is perhaps TRBD2 (6 bases). This CDR3 is built from 12 residues. Germline CDR1 is MNHEY and CDR2 is SMNVEV (reference sequence). V lost 6 bases and J lost 4, with 10 bases in between. For the CDR3, the DNA is TGTGCCAGCAGCCCCGGGGGTTACGAGCAGTACTTC. As protein: CASSPGGYEQYF.

This clone was seen only a few times. The CDR3 loop reads CASSSWTWRRYNEQFF. The CDR3 region has the DNA TGTGCCAGCAGCTCCTGGACTTGGCGGCGATACAATGAGCAGTTCTTC. The V call is TRBV7-8, the J call TRBJ2-1; tentatively, D is TRBD2 (5 bases). CDR1 SGHVS and CDR2 FQNEAQ come from the germline V gene. This CDR3 contains 16 residues. V was clipped by 4 bases and J by 4 bases, with 17 bases between them.

The chain joins TRBV18 to TRBJ2-2; possibly TRBD1 for D (5 bases). There are 17 residues in the CDR3. Germline lookup yields CDR1 KGHSH and CDR2 LQKENI. V lost 6 bases, J lost 4 bases, and 21 bases lay in between. CDR3 sequence reads: CASSPSRVTYSTGELFF. The CDR3 DNA is TGTGCCAGCTCCCCCTCCAGGGTCACCTACTCCACCGGGGAGCTGTTTTTT.

This clone is a singleton in its sample. J is TRBJ2-5 and V is TRBV18, with TRBD1 matching 8 bases. The germline V gene encodes CDR1 KGHSH and CDR2 LQKENI. This CDR3 has 15 residues. Trimming took 0 bases from V and 2 from J; bases not matched to a gene: 2. CDR3: CASSPPTGVQETQYF. The CDR3 nucleotides read TGTGCCAGCTCACCACCGACAGGGGTACAAGAGACCCAGTACTTC.

This chain connects TRBV9 to TRBJ1-2, with D uncertain. Trimming took off 3 bases at V and 4 bases at J, with 10 bases between the two ends. Germline V gives CDR1 SGDLS, CDR2 YYNGEE. CDR3 length equals 13 residues. The chain's CDR3 is CASSGGALYGYTF. CDR3 sequence (DNA): TGTGCCAGCAGCGGGGGAGCACTCTATGGCTACACCTTC.

In this sample, this clone turned up a few times. This chain links TRBV10-1 with TRBJ2-1; a possible D gene is TRBD1 (6 bases). V was clipped by 2 bases and J by 9 bases, with 17 bases between them. The germline V gene has CDR1 WNHNN and CDR2 SYGVQD (reference sequence). The CDR3 sequence is 15 residues long. The CDR3 sequence is CASSEGTIVGCEQFF. As DNA, the CDR3 is TGCGCCAGCAGTGAGGGGACAATTGTGGGTTGTGAGCAGTTCTTC.

This clone was detected only a few times. V is TRBV6-5 and J is TRBJ1-1, with 8 bases lining up with TRBD1. The CDR3 runs to 15 residues. The germline CDR1 and CDR2 sequences are MNHEY and SVGAGI. V was clipped by 6 bases and J by 3 bases; unmatched bases: 9. CDR3 DNA: TGTGCCAGCAGGAGAAGACAGGGGATCGACACTGAAGCTTTCTTT. This codes for CASRRRQGIDTEAFF.

The chain uses TRBV6-5 and TRBJ1-3; D gene ambiguous. Germline CDR1 and CDR2: MNHEY and SVGAGI. This CDR3 comprises 15 residues. V lost 3 bases to trimming and J lost 0 bases, with 9 bases between them. CDR3 DNA: TGTGCCAGCAGTTATTTTTTCAACTCTGGAAACACCATATATTTT. It yields the protein CASSYFFNSGNTIYF.

This clone has a handful of counts. The chain has TRBV2 and TRBJ2-7, with 11 bases aligning to TRBD2. The CDR3 is 13 amino acids. V was pared by 7 bases and J by 7 bases, with 6 bases of the junction left unmatched. Germline CDR1 SNHLY, CDR2 FYNNEI. The CDR3 coding sequence is TGTGCCAGCATAATAGCGGGAGGGGTAGAGCAGTACTTC. Protein: CASIIAGGVEQYF.

The chain is built from TRBV2 and TRBJ2-7; 14 positions agree with TRBD2. Germline V gives CDR1 SNHLY, CDR2 FYNNEI. The junction had 4 bases not matched to a gene; V was cut back by 6 bases and J by 3 bases. This CDR3 spans 15 amino acids. Written as DNA, the CDR3 is TGTGCCAGCAGACCGGGACTAGCGGGAGTCTACGAGCAGTACTTC. This gives the protein CASRPGLAGVYEQYF.

The sample holds a few counts of this clone. This chain uses TRBV13 with TRBJ1-1, with TRBD1 as a possible D gene (5 bases). The CDR3 sequence is 11 residues long. V dropped 6 bases and J dropped 8 bases, with 10 bases sitting between them. Germline V gene data show CDR1 as PRHDT and CDR2 as FYEKMQ (reference sequence). CDR3 loop: CASRLGLEAFF. In nucleotides, the CDR3 is TGTGCCAGCAGACTGGGACTGGAAGCTTTCTTT. Full variable domain (rest looked up from reference TRBV13 and TRBJ1-1): AAGVIQSPRHLIKEKRETATLKCYPIPRHDTVYWYQQGPGQDPQFLISFYEKMQSDKGSIPDRFSAQQFSDYHSELNMSSLELGDSALYFCASRLGLEAFFGQGTRLTVV.

The V and J genes are TRBV5-4 and TRBJ2-1; 10 bases map to TRBD2. The CDR3 is 15 amino acids. Germline assignment: CDR1 SGHNT and CDR2 YYREEE (reference sequence). Trimming took 0 bases from V and 7 from J; bases not matched to a gene: 4. The CDR3 DNA follows: TGTGCCAGCAGCTTGGGACTAGCGGGTAAAAATGAGCAGTTCTTC. Translation: CASSLGLAGKNEQFF.

This chain connects TRBV9 to TRBJ2-1; 8 bases map to TRBD2. The CDR3 is 16 amino acids. V lost 0 bases to trimming and J lost 1 base; unmatched junction nucleotides: 3. Germline V gives CDR1 SGDLS, CDR2 YYNGEE. CDR3 loop: CASSVGAGESYNEQFF. The CDR3 DNA sequence: TGTGCCAGCAGCGTAGGAGCGGGAGAGTCCTACAATGAGCAGTTCTTC.

The V call is TRBV5-6, the J call TRBJ2-3; 8 positions match TRBD2. Germline assignment: CDR1 SGHDT and CDR2 YYEEEE. V trimming: 1 base; J trimming: 6 bases; junction bases outside the gene matches: 4. This CDR3 is built from 14 residues. The CDR3 DNA reads as TGTGCCAGCAGCTTGTTTAGCGGGGTGGATACGCAGTATTTT. Amino acid sequence: CASSLFSGVDTQYF.

The V gene is TRBV4-1, the J gene TRBJ2-1, with TRBD2 matching 8 bases. V was pared by 7 bases and J by 8 bases, with 10 bases of the junction left unmatched. This CDR3 region has 14 residues. The germline CDR1 and CDR2 sequences are MGHRA and YSYEKL. DNA for the CDR3: TGCGCCAGCACCAGGGGACTAGTGGGCGATGAGCAGTTCTTC. It translates to CASTRGLVGDEQFF.

The chain couples TRBV27 to TRBJ2-7; D is perhaps TRBD1 (5 bases). The CDR3 is 15 residues long. Germline lookup yields CDR1 MNHEY and CDR2 SMNVEV (reference sequence). V was clipped by 2 bases and J by 2 bases, with 13 bases between them. CDR3 DNA: TGTGCCAGCAGTTTAGTTCGGCAGGGCCCCTACGAGCAGTACTTC. It specifies CASSLVRQGPYEQYF.

V is TRBV4-1 and J is TRBJ2-7; D is possibly TRBD2 (5 bases). Near its end, the DNA agrees better with TRBJ2-5, so the J call may be wrong. The CDR3 loop spans 15 amino acids. The germline gives CDR1 MGHRA, CDR2 YSYEKL. The CDR3 DNA reads as TGCGCCAGCAGCCAAGACGAGGATAGGAGGGAGACCCAGTACTTC. It codes for CASSQDEDRRETQYF.

The rearrangement links TRBV6-1 to TRBJ1-4; D unresolved. Trimming stripped 6 bases from V and 0 bases from J, with 11 bases between. Germline CDR1 MNHNS, CDR2 SASEGT. The CDR3 contains 15 residues. CDR3 sequence reads: CASSRIGATNEKLFF. The CDR3 coding sequence is TGTGCCAGCAGCCGGATAGGAGCAACTAATGAAAAACTGTTTTTT.

V is TRBV19 and J is TRBJ1-5, with 10 bases that match TRBD1. Germline V lookup: CDR1 LNHDA, CDR2 SQIVND (reference sequence). CDR3 length: 14 amino acids. Unmatched junction bases numbered 6, after V lost 7 bases and J lost 6 bases. CDR3 DNA sequence: TGTGCCAGTACCGACAGGGGGCAGATTCAGCCCCAGCATTTT. It translates to CASTDRGQIQPQHF.

This sequence joins TRBV30 and TRBJ2-7; 8 bases are a match to TRBD2. V was pared by 8 bases and J by 7 bases, with 19 bases of the junction left unmatched. The CDR3 is 15 residues long. Germline V gene sequence: CDR1 GTSNPN, CDR2 SVGIG (reference sequence). The CDR3 sequence: CARGGELAPEVEQYF. The CDR3 DNA reads TGTGCCCGGGGGGGGGAGCTAGCCCCGGAGGTGGAGCAGTACTTC.

The CDR3 reads CASSLGLATPPGGEQFF. DNA for the CDR3: TGTGCCAGCAGCCTCGGACTAGCCACTCCCCCAGGGGGTGAGCAGTTCTTC. J is TRBJ2-1 and V is TRBV27; D may be TRBD2 (8 bases). CDR3 length: 17 amino acids. V was trimmed by 6 bases and J by 9 bases, leaving 27 bases between them. The germline V gene has CDR1 MNHEY and CDR2 SMNVEV (reference sequence).

The gene calls are TRBV5-4 and TRBJ1-2; no reliable D call. Germline V gene data show CDR1 as SGHNT and CDR2 as YYREEE (reference sequence). Trimming removed 3 bases from V and 2 bases from J, with 11 bases in between. This CDR3 has 14 amino acids. In DNA, the CDR3 is TGTGCCAGCAGCTGGGAGACATTAAACTATGGCTACACCTTC. Translation: CASSWETLNYGYTF.

The rearrangement links TRBV9 to TRBJ2-3; TRBD1 aligns across 7 bases. CDR1 and CDR2 from the germline V gene are SGDLS and YYNGEE. The ends lost 3 bases at V and 10 bases at J; junction bases unmatched: 2. CDR3 length: 11 amino acids. The CDR3, as DNA: TGTGCCAGCAGCGCCGGGACAGCGCAGTATTTT. Residues: CASSAGTAQYF.

The chain is built from TRBV28 and TRBJ1-3; no reliable D call. The germline V gene has CDR1 MDHEN and CDR2 SYDVKM. V lost 3 bases to trimming and J lost 4 bases, with 19 bases between them. The CDR3 extends over 17 amino acids. The CDR3 DNA sequence: TGTGCCAGCAGTTTCCCGGTGGGAGGGTCGGAAGGAAACACCATATATTTT. It translates to CASSFPVGGSEGNTIYF. Based on the CDR3 plus reference TRBV28 and TRBJ1-3, the full variable domain is DVKVTQSSRYLVKRTGEKVFLECVQDMDHENMFWYRQDPGLGLRLIYFSYDVKMKEKGDIPEGYSVSREKKERFSLILESASTNQTSMYLCASSFPVGGSEGNTIYFGEGSWLTVV.

The chain uses TRBV7-2 and TRBJ1-2, with a tentative D call TRBD1 (6 bases). The germline CDR1 and CDR2 sequences are SGHTA and FQGNSA. V lost 3 bases and J lost 6, with 11 bases in between. The CDR3 has 13 residues. CDR3: CASSFFWTDGYTF. The CDR3 bases are TGTGCCAGCAGCTTTTTTTGGACAGATGGCTACACCTTC. Combining the CDR3 with reference TRBV7-2 and TRBJ1-2 gives the whole variable domain GAGVSQSPSNKVTEKGKDVELRCDPISGHTALYWYRQSLGQGLEFLIYFQGNSAPDKSGLPSDRFSAERTGGSVSTLTIQRTQQEDSAVYLCASSFFWTDGYTFGSGTRLTVV.

The CDR3 is CASSSTQGHEQYF. The CDR3 DNA is TGTGCCAGCAGCTCGACACAGGGTCACGAGCAGTACTTC. The V and J genes are TRBV5-4 and TRBJ2-7; weak D call: TRBD1 (6 bases). Trimming stripped 3 bases from V and 5 bases from J, with 12 bases between. The germline V gene encodes CDR1 SGHNT and CDR2 YYREEE (reference sequence). This CDR3 is built from 13 residues.